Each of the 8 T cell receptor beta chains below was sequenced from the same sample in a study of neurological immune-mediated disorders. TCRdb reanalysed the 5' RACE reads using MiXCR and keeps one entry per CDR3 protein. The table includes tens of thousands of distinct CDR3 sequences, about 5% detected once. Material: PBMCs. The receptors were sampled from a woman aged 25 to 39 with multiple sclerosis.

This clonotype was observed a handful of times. The CDR3 spells CSAGANEKLFF. DNA for the CDR3: TGCAGCGCGGGGGCTAATGAAAAACTGTTTTTT. The chain links TRBV29-1 to TRBJ1-4; maybe TRBD1 (5 bases). The V end lost 7 bases, the J end lost 3 bases, and 6 bases lay between the germline ends. The germline V gene encodes CDR1 SQVTM and CDR2 ANQGSEA. This CDR3 is built from 11 residues.

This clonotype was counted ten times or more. CDR3 in amino acids: CSATSGGEGDTQYF. CDR3 nucleotides: TGCAGTGCTACTAGCGGGGGGGAAGGTGATACGCAGTATTTT. This chain uses TRBV20-1 with TRBJ2-3, with 12 bases that match TRBD2. V lost 4 bases, J lost 6 bases, and 5 bases stayed unmatched. CDR3 length: 14 amino acids. From germline, CDR1 is DFQATT and CDR2 SNEGSKA (reference sequence).

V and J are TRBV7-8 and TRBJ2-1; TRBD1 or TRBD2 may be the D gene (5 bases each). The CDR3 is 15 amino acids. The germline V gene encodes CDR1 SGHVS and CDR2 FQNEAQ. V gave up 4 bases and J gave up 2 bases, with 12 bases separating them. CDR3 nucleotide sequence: TGTGCCAGCAGCTCCCGGGACGCAGCCTACAATGAGCAGTTCTTC. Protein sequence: CASSSRDAAYNEQFF.

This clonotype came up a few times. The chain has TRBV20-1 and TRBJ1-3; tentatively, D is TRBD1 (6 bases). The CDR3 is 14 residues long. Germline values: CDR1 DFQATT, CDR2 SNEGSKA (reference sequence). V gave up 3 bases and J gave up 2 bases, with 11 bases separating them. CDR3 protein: CSASHREAGNTIYF. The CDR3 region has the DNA TGCAGTGCTAGCCACAGGGAAGCTGGAAACACCATATATTTT.

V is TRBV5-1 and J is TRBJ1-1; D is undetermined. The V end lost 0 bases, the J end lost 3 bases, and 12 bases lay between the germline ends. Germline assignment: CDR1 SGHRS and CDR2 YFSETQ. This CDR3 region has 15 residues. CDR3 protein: CASSLVSLRDTEAFF. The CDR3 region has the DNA TGCGCCAGCAGCTTGGTCTCGTTACGCGACACTGAAGCTTTCTTT.

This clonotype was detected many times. The CDR3 nucleotides read TGCAGTGCTAGTCTAGCGGGGCACAATGAGCAGTTCTTC. Residues: CSASLAGHNEQFF. The rearrangement uses TRBV20-1 and TRBJ2-1; 9 bases line up with TRBD2. Germline values: CDR1 DFQATT, CDR2 SNEGSKA (reference sequence). Unmatched junction bases numbered 2, after V lost 3 bases and J lost 5 bases. CDR3 length equals 13 residues.

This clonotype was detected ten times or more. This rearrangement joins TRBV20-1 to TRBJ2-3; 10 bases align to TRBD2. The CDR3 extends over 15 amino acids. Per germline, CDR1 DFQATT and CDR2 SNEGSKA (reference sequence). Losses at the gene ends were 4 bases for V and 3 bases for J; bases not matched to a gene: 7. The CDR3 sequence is CSAIRTSGFTDTQYF. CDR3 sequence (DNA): TGCAGTGCTATACGGACTAGCGGTTTTACAGATACGCAGTATTTT.

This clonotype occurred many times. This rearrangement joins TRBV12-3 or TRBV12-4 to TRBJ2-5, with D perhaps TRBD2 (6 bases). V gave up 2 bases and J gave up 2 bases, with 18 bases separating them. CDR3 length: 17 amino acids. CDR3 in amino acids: CASSLWLSGEGQETQYF. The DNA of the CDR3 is TGTGCCAGCAGTTTATGGTTGTCGGGAGAAGGTCAAGAGACCCAGTACTTC.